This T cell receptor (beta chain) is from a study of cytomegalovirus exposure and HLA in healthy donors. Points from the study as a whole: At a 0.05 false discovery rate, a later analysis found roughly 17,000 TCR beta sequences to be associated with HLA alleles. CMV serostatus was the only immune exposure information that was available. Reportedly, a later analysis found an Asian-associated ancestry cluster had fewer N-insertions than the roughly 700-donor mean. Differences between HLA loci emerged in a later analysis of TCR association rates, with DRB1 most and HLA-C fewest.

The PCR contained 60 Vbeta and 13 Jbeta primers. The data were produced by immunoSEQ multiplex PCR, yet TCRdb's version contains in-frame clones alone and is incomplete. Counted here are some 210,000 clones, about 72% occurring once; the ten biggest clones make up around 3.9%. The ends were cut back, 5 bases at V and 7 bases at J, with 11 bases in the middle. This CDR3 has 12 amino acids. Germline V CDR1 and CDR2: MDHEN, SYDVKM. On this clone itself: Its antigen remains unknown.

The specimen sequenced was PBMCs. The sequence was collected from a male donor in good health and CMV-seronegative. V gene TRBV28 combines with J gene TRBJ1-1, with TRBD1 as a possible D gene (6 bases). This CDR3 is CASSRTADEAFF. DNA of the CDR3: TGTGCCAGCAGTCGGACAGCCGATGAAGCTTTCTTT.